The 13 T cell receptor beta chains below all came from one sample that was sequenced in a study of PD-1 blockade in classical Hodgkin lymphoma. As to time point: cycle 4 day 1 (C4D1), after 5 to 7 weeks of nivolumab. All patients relapsed after autologous stem cell transplantation, and brentuximab vedotin exposure varied. TCRdb keeps only in-frame clones here, not all; method: immunoSEQ multiplex PCR. The data show 40,000 to 45,000 clones, 55% to 70% seen once. The source material was peripheral blood mononuclear cells (PBMCs), sampled before the fourth cycle of nivolumab. These receptors were taken from a human donor with classical Hodgkin lymphoma.

The J gene is TRBJ1-2, the V gene TRBV10-1; the D is unclear. The V gene's germline CDR1 is WNHNN and CDR2 SYGVQD (reference sequence). V was pared by 7 bases and J by 0 bases, with 18 bases between. The CDR3 is 16 amino acids. CDR3 DNA sequence: TGCGCCAGCATCTCGAAAAAGGTAGGCACTAACTATGGCTACACCTTC. Translating it yields CASISKKVGTNYGYTF.

In this sample, this clone turned up a few times. The genes are TRBV29-1 and TRBJ2-5, with D maybe TRBD1 (5 bases). The CDR3 consists of 13 residues. Trimming removed 2 bases from V and 4 bases from J, with 11 bases in between. Germline V lookup: CDR1 SQVTM, CDR2 ANQGSEA. The CDR3 loop reads CSVEQSRAETQYF. The CDR3 coding sequence is TGCAGCGTTGAACAGAGCAGGGCAGAGACCCAGTACTTC.

By sample fraction, this clone is large. V gene TRBV12-2 combines with J gene TRBJ2-1; the table gives TRBD2 as D, unverified against the DNA. TRBV12-2 counts as a pseudogene. This CDR3 has 20 residues. The CDR3, as DNA: TGTGCAAGTCGCGTCCCACTAGCGGGGGGCACAACCAACAAATACAATGAGCAGTTCTTC. This codes for CASRVPLAGGTTNKYNEQFF.

The CDR3: CASSLSSGYTDTQYF. The CDR3 coding sequence is TGTGCCAGCAGCTTGAGTAGCGGGTACACAGATACGCAGTATTTT. The chain couples TRBV11-3 to TRBJ2-3; 7 positions match TRBD2. The CDR3 loop spans 15 amino acids. The germline CDR1 and CDR2 sequences are SGHNT and YENEEA. V trimming: 3 bases; J trimming: 2 bases; junction bases outside the gene matches: 5.

To note about this clone: Other DNA sequences in this sample translate to the same CDR3. CDR3 in DNA: TGTGCCAGCAGCTTAGGGGGCAGGCAGGGTGCGGAGACCCAGTACTTC. Protein: CASSLGGRQGAETQYF. V usage is TRBV7-9 and J usage is TRBJ2-5; a possible D gene is TRBD1 (5 bases). The V end was cut by 1 base, the J end by 5 bases, with 17 bases between. The germline V gene encodes CDR1 SEHNR and CDR2 FQNEAQ (reference sequence). The CDR3 runs 16 residues.

V and J are TRBV7-8 and TRBJ1-4; no definite D call. The CDR3 totals 16 residues. V lost 2 bases and J lost 4, with 14 bases in between. The germline gives CDR1 SGHVS, CDR2 FQNEAQ. CDR3 sequence reads: CASSLSYGENNEKLFF. In nucleotides, the CDR3 is TGTGCCAGCAGCTTATCATACGGGGAGAATAATGAAAAACTGTTTTTT.

The CDR3 loop is CAWRTGAGELFF. The CDR3, as DNA: TGTGCCTGGAGAACAGGGGCCGGGGAGCTGTTTTTT. This sequence joins TRBV30 and TRBJ2-2, with 7 positions matching TRBD1. V lost 3 bases to trimming and J lost 6 bases; unmatched junction nucleotides: 1. Germline-derived CDR1 and CDR2 are GTSNPN and SVGIG (reference sequence). The CDR3 loop spans 12 amino acids. Together with reference TRBV30 and TRBJ2-2, the CDR3 gives the full variable domain: SQTIHQWPATLVQPVGSPLSLECTVEGTSNPNLYWYRQAAGRGLQLLFYSVGIGQISSEVPQNLSASRPQDRQFILSSKKLLLSDSGFYLCAWRTGAGELFFGEGSRLTVL.

This clone is deemed large. The rearrangement joins TRBV29-1 to TRBJ1-2, with 7 bases aligning to TRBD1. The CDR3 loop spans 11 amino acids. Germline loops: CDR1 SQVTM, CDR2 ANQGSEA. The J segment lost 7 bases and the V segment lost 6 bases, leaving 5 bases of the junction unmatched. The CDR3 DNA is TGCAGCGTCGATTACAGGGGTGGCTACACCTTC. Its protein product is CSVDYRGGYTF.

The V and J genes are TRBV4-3 and TRBJ2-5; no clear D. The CDR3 has 13 amino acids. Trimming removed 0 bases at V and 10 bases at J, with 12 bases between. From germline, CDR1 is LGHNA and CDR2 YSLEER. The CDR3 region has the DNA TGCGCCAGCAGCCAAGATTTTGACGGGTTCCAGTACTTC. Its protein product is CASSQDFDGFQYF.

This clone is judged medium-sized. CDR3 in DNA: TGTGCCAGCGTACCAAGGAGAGAGAAGGGGGGTCAGCCCCAGCATTTT. This sequence encodes CASVPRREKGGQPQHF. V usage is TRBV28 and J usage is TRBJ1-5, with TRBD1 as a possible D gene (6 bases). The CDR3 has 16 amino acids. Per germline, CDR1 MDHEN and CDR2 SYDVKM. Trimming took off 8 bases at V and 6 bases at J, with 23 bases between the two ends.

The rearrangement joins TRBV30 to TRBJ1-1; D gene ambiguous. Trimming took 1 base from V and 0 from J, leaving 6 bases between them. Germline CDR1 and CDR2: GTSNPN and SVGIG (reference sequence). The CDR3 contains 13 residues. The DNA of the CDR3 is TGTGCCTGGAGTGCGGGTATGAACACTGAAGCTTTCTTT. It codes for CAWSAGMNTEAFF.

In its sample, this clone was seen many times. V usage is TRBV7-8 and J usage is TRBJ2-1; D gene ambiguous. V lost 6 bases and J 6 bases, leaving 15 bases between the germline ends. Germline CDR1 and CDR2: SGHVS and FQNEAQ. The CDR3 is 14 residues long. The CDR3 DNA sequence: TGTGCCAGCAGTAGGGCAATCCTGGGCAATGAGCAGTTCTTC. The encoded protein is CASSRAILGNEQFF. Full variable domain (rest looked up from reference TRBV7-8 and TRBJ2-1): GAGVSQSPRYKVAKRGQDVALRCDPISGHVSLFWYQQALGQGPEFLTYFQNEAQLDKSGLPSDRFFAERPEGSVSTLKIQRTQQEDSAVYLCASSRAILGNEQFFGPGTRLTVL.

The chain's CDR3 is CASSLRTPSEQYF. In DNA form, the CDR3 reads TGTGCCAGCAGCCTTAGGACCCCATCAGAGCAGTACTTC. The V and J genes are TRBV11-3 and TRBJ2-7; the D is unclear. Germline CDR1 reads SGHNT; CDR2 reads YENEEA. This CDR3 contains 13 residues. V lost 5 bases and J 7 bases, leaving 15 bases between the germline ends.